The clone carrying this T cell receptor (beta chain) was found once. As yet, its antigen is unknown. V shed 4 bases, J shed 9 bases, and the junction held 4 bases outside the gene matches. The CDR3 contains 13 residues. CDR1 and CDR2 (germline): SGHNT, YENEEA. This PCR relied on a set of 60 Vbeta primers and 13 Jbeta primers. Sequencing used immunoSEQ multiplex PCR; TCRdb keeps in-frame clones, though not all of them. The sample lists roughly 73,000 clones, about four fifths seen once, with 2.4% in the top ten. This sample was included in a study of cytomegalovirus exposure and HLA in healthy donors. Study results and limitations: A later analysis linked a missense variant in DCLRE1C to the trimming of TCR beta V and J genes. A later analysis, which compared TCR beta chains of equal frequency, found the HLA-associated ones more clonally expanded.

This chain uses TRBV11-3 with TRBJ2-1; 9 nucleotides agree with TRBD1. This receptor was identified in a woman between 45 and 65 years old in good health and CMV-seronegative. What was sequenced was PBMCs. CDR3 nucleotides: TGTGCCAGCAGCTCCGGGACAGGGTTTGAGCAGTTCTTC. Protein product: CASSSGTGFEQFF.